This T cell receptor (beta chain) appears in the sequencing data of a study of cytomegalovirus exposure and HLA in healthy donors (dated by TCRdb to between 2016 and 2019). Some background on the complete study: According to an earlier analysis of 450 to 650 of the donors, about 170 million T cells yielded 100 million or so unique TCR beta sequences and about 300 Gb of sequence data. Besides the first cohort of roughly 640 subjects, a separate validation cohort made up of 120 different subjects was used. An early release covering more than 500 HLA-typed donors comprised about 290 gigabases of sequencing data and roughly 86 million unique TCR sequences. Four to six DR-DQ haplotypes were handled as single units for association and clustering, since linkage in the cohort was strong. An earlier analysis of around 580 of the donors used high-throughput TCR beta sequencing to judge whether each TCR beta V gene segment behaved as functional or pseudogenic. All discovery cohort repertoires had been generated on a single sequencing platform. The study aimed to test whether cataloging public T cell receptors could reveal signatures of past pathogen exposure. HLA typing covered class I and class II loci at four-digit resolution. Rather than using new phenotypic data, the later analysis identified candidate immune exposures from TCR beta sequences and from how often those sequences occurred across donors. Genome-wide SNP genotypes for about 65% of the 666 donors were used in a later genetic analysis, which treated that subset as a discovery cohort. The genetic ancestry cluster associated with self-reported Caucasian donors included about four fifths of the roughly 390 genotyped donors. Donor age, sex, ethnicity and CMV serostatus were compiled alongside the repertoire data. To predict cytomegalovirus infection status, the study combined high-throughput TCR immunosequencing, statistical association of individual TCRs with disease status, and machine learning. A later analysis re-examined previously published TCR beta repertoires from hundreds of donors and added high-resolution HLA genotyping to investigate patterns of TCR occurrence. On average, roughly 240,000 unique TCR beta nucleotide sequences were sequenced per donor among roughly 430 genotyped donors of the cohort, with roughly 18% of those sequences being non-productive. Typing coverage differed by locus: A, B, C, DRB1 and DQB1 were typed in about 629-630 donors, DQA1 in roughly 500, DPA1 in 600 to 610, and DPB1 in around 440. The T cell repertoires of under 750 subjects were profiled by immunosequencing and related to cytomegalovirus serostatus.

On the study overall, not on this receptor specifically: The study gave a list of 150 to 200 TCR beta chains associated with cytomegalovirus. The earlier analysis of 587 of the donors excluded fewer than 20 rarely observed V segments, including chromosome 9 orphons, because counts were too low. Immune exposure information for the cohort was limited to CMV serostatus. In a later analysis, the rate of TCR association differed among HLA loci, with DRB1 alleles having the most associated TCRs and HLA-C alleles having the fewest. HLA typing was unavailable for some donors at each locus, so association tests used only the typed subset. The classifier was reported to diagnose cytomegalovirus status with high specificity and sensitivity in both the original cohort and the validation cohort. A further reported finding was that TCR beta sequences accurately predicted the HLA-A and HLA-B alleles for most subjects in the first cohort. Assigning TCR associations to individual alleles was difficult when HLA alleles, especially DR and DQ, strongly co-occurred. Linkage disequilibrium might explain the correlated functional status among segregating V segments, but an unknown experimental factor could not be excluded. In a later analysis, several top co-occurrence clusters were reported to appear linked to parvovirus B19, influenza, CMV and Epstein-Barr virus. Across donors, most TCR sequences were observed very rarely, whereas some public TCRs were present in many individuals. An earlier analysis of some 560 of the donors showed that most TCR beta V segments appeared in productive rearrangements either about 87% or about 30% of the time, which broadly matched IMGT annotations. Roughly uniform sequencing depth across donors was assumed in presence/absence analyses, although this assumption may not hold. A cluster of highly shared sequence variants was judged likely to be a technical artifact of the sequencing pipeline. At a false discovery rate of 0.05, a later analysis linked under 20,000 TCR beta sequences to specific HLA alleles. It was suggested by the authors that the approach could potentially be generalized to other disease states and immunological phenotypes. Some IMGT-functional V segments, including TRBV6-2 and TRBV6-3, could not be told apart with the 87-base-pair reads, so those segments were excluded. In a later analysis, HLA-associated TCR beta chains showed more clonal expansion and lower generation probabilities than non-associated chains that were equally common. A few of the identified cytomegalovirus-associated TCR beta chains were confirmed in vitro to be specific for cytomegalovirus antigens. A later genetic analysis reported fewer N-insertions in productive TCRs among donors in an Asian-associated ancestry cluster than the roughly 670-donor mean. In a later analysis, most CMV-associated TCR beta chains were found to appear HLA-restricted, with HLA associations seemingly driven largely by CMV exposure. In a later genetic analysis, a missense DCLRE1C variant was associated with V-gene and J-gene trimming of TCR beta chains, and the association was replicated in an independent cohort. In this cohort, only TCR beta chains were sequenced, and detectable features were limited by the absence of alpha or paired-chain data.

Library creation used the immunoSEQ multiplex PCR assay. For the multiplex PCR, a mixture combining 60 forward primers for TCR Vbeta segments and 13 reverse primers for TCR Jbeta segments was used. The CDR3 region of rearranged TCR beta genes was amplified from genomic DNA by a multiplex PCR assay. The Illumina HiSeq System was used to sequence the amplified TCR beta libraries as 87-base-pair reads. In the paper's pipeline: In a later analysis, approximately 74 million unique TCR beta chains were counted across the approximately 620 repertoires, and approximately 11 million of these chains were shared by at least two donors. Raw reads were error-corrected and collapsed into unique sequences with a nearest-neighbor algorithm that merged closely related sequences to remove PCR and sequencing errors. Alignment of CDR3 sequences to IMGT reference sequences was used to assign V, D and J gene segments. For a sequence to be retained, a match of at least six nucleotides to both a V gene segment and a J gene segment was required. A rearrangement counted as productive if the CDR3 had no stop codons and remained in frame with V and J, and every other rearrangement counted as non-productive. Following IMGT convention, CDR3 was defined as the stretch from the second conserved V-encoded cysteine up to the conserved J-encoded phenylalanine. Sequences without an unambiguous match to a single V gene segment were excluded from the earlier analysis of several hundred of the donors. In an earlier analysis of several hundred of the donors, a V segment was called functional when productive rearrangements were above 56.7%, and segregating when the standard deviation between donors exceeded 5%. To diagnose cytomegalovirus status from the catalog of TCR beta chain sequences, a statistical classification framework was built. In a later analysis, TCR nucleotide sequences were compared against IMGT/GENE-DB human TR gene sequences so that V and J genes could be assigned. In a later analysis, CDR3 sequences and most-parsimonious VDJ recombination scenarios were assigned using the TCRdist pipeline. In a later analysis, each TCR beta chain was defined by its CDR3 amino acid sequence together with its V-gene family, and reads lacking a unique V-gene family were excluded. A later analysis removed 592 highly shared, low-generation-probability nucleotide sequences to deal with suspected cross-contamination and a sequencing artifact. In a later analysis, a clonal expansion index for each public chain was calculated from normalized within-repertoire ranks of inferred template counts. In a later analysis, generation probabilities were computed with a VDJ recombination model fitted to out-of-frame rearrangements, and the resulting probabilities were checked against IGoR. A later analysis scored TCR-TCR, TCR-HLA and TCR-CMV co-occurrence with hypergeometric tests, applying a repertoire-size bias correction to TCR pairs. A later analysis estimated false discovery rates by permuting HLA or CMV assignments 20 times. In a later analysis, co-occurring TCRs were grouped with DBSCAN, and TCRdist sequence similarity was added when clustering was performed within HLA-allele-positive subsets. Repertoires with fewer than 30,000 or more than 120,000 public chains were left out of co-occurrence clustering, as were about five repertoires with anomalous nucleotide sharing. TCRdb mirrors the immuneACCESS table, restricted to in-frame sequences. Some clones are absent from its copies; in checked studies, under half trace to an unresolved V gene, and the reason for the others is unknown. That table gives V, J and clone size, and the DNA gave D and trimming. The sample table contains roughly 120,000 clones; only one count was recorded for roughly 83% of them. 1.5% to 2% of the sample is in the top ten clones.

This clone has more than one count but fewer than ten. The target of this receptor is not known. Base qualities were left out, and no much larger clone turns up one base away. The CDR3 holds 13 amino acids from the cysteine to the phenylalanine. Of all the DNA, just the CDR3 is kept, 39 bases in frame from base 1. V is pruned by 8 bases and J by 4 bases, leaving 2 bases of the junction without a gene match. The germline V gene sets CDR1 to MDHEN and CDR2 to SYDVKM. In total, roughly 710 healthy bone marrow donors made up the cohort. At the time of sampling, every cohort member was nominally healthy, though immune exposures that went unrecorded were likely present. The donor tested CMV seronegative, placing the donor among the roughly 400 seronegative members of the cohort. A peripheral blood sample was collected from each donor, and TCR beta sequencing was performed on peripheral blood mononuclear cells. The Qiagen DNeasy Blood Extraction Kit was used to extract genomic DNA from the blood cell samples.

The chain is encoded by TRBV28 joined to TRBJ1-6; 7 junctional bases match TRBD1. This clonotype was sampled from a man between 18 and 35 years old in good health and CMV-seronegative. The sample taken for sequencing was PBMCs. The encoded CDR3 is CASLGQYNSPLHF. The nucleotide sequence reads TGTGCCAGCTTGGGACAGTATAATTCACCCCTCCACTTT.